A selection of T cell receptor beta chains follows, all from one sample in a study of T cells in Graves' hyperthyroidism and ophthalmopathy. A single record per CDR3 protein comes from TCRdb applying MiXCR to the multiplex PCR reads. Seen here are 700,000 to 950,000 distinct CDR3 sequences, roughly a third observed once, and the top ten hold around a third. Sequencing input: blood. These receptors came from a woman in her forties with Graves' hyperthyroidism. CDR3s leave out the opening cysteine and the closing phenylalanine or tryptophan. The order of the fields is V gene, CDR3 length, clone size, CDR3 protein. The listing skips clone size in some rows; elsewhere it reads once, few, many or a size class.

>TRBV6-5|13|few
ASSPTHPRANVLT
>TRBV20-1|10|-
SAHRDRTEQY
>TRBV28|12|few
ASSFPGARNGYT
>TRBV7-8|13|-
ASSANSDGSYEQY
>TRBV20-1|12|many
SARGRGGTVEQY
>TRBV20-1|12|-
SARWQGGPETQY
>TRBV5-1|15|-
ASSPRRSGGSLGELF
>TRBV12-3/TRBV12-4|12|few
ASSLYRNTGELF
>TRBV20-1|12|few
SANPVAGKETQY
>TRBV29-1|12|once
SVDSGGSRYEQY
>TRBV12-5|10|few
ASGIGRYGYT
>TRBV12-3/TRBV12-4|13|-
ASSRTRGVMYEQY
>TRBV12-3/TRBV12-4|9|many
ASCEVGKLF
>TRBV28|13|-
ASRSGAGLNTEAF
>TRBV20-1|15|few
SARRPLVEPPFYGYT
>TRBV15|12|-
ASIRRQGPGTQY
>TRBV5-6|10|many
ASSLIGDEAF
>TRBV6-5|12|-
ASSYEGSDYEQY
>TRBV7-6|13|many
ASSLNWQGPYEQY
>TRBV14|12|-
ASVDGPSPYEQY
>TRBV11-3|12|few
ASSPGTDGSEQY
>TRBV2|11|-
ASQGDRARGYT
>TRBV7-2|11|-
AGSLGGTQPQH
>TRBV7-1|12|-
ASSSGQVKAEAF